This is a list of T cell receptor beta chains from one sample in a study of T-cell memory formation after mild COVID-19. TCRdb analysed the 5' RACE reads with MiXCR anew, one entry per CDR3 protein. Found here are 150,000 to 200,000 distinct CDR3 sequences, about 15% of them singletons; the top ten hold 13% to 15%. The sample taken for sequencing was PBMCs or a T cell subset sorted from them (not recorded which). Receptors originate from an adult woman who had mild COVID-19 (a few samples of this study predate the infection). Cell type and time point are not known. Both conserved end residues are part of each CDR3. Fields, in order: V gene, clone size, D gene, J gene, CDR3 protein, CDR3 DNA. A D gene is named only where the DNA matches it firmly. Clone size is shown for a subset of rows, as once, few, many or a class of expanded clone.

>TRBV2|few|TRBD1|TRBJ2-1
CASRSGTGAHNEQFF
TGTGCCAGCAGATCCGGGACAGGGGCCCACAATGAGCAGTTCTTC
>TRBV7-3|-|TRBD2|TRBJ2-3
CASSAASGNINTQYF
TGTGCCAGCAGCGCGGCTAGCGGGAACATAAATACGCAGTATTTT
>TRBV14|few|-|TRBJ2-1
CASSQDRWASASPNEQFF
TGTGCCAGCAGCCAAGATCGGTGGGCTAGTGCGAGTCCTAATGAGCAGTTCTTC
>TRBV7-2|few|-|TRBJ1-3
CASSLAGPREGNTIYF
TGTGCCAGCAGCTTAGCCGGCCCCAGGGAGGGGAACACCATATATTTT
>TRBV18|-|-|TRBJ1-1
CASSPNQGGTEAFF
TGTGCCAGCTCACCAAACCAGGGTGGCACTGAAGCTTTCTTT
>TRBV20-1|-|TRBD2|TRBJ2-5
CSARDFGGGAQETQYF
TGCAGTGCTAGAGATTTCGGCGGGGGGGCCCAAGAGACCCAGTACTTC
>TRBV5-6|many|-|TRBJ1-1
CASSLGRGNTEAFF
TGTGCCAGCAGCTTGGGCAGGGGAAACACTGAAGCTTTCTTT
>TRBV3-1|few|TRBD1|TRBJ1-5
CASSQGRTGQHF
TGTGCCAGCAGCCAAGGACGGACAGGGCAGCATTTT
>TRBV9|-|TRBD2|TRBJ2-3
CASSDRSGNTDTQYF
TGTGCCAGCAGCGATAGAAGCGGGAACACAGATACGCAGTATTTT
>TRBV5-1|-|TRBD2|TRBJ2-3
CASSSGLASRDTQYF
TGCGCCAGCAGCTCTGGACTAGCGAGTAGGGATACGCAGTATTTT
>TRBV7-6|few|-|TRBJ1-1
CASSGGVYTEAFF
TGTGCCAGCAGCGGTGGCGTTTACACTGAAGCTTTCTTT
>TRBV12-3/TRBV12-4|few|TRBD1|TRBJ2-2
CASSPNLGTGRSGELFF
TGTGCCAGCAGTCCGAACCTAGGGACAGGGAGGTCCGGGGAGCTGTTTTTT
>TRBV3-1|once|TRBD1|TRBJ1-1
CASRDRTTEAFF
TGTGCCAGCCGGGACAGGACCACTGAAGCTTTCTTT
>TRBV20-1|-|-|TRBJ2-2
CSAPPGLGTGELFF
TGCAGTGCACCTCCGGGGCTTGGGACCGGGGAGCTGTTTTTT
>TRBV30|-|-|TRBJ2-2
CAWSVTGLGEMFF
TGTGCCTGGAGTGTTACTGGGCTCGGGGAGATGTTTTTT
>TRBV24-1|-|-|TRBJ1-5
CATSRSSPNQPQHF
TGTGCCACCAGTCGGTCATCCCCCAATCAGCCCCAGCATTTT
>TRBV7-9|few|-|TRBJ2-5
CASSHAGAQETQYF
TGTGCCAGCAGCCACGCGGGGGCCCAAGAGACCCAGTACTTC
>TRBV2|few|TRBD2|TRBJ2-4
CASTIRRGENIQYF
TGTGCCAGCACCATTCGTCGGGGGGAAAACATTCAGTACTTC
>TRBV12-3/TRBV12-4|few|TRBD1|TRBJ2-1
CASSSVGQGFNEQFF
TGTGCCAGCAGTTCAGTCGGACAGGGATTCAATGAGCAGTTCTTC